The rows below give T cell receptor beta chains drawn from one sample of a study of cytomegalovirus exposure and HLA in healthy donors. Profiled with immunoSEQ multiplex PCR; TCRdb holds only in-frame clones, not every one. In the table there are 250,000 to 350,000 clones, 86% of which are singletons. Sequenced input: PBMCs. The receptors stem from a man in his forties in good health and CMV-seropositive. The CDR3 runs from the conserved cysteine through the conserved F or W. A D gene is named only where the DNA matches it firmly. Clone size is given for some rows only: seen once, a few or many times, or a class if the clone is expanded.

cdr3_nt | cdr3_aa | v_call | clone_size | j_call | d_call
TGTGCCAGCAGTTACTCACAGGGGTACACTGAAGCTTTCTTT | CASSYSQGYTEAFF | TRBV6-6 | NA | TRBJ1-1 | TRBD1
TGTGCCAGCAGTTTATCACTTGGACAGGGACCCTACAATGAGCAGTTCTTC | CASSLSLGQGPYNEQFF | TRBV27 | NA | TRBJ2-1 | TRBD1
TGTGCCAGCAAGTGGGAGGGGACCGGGGAGCTGTTTTTT | CASKWEGTGELFF | TRBV2 | NA | TRBJ2-2 | TRBD2
TGTGCCAGCAGCTTAAGCGGGAGTAACTACAATGAGCAGTTCTTC | CASSLSGSNYNEQFF | TRBV7-3 | NA | TRBJ2-1 | TRBD2
TGTGCCACCCAGGGGAGAGGCCAGCCCCAGCATTTT | CATQGRGQPQHF | TRBV28 | NA | TRBJ1-5 | NA
TGCGCCAGCAGCCAAGGCGGGCAAGAGACCCAGTACTTC | CASSQGGQETQYF | TRBV4-1 | NA | TRBJ2-5 | NA
TGTGCCAGCAGCTTAGCAGCCAGCGGGAGGGCCCTCGGCAAAAACATTCAGTACTTC | CASSLAASGRALGKNIQYF | TRBV7-9 | once | TRBJ2-4 | TRBD2
TGTGCCAGCAGCTTGGCTACAGCGGGGGGAAACACCATATATTTT | CASSLATAGGNTIYF | TRBV11-2 | NA | TRBJ1-3 | NA
TGTGCCAGCTCACCCACCCGGGGAGGAGCTAGCAATCAGCCCCAGCATTTT | CASSPTRGGASNQPQHF | TRBV18 | NA | TRBJ1-5 | NA
TGTGCCAGCAGTTTAGAGGGCCCCCGGTATGGTGATACGCAGTATTTT | CASSLEGPRYGDTQYF | TRBV27 | NA | TRBJ2-3 | NA
TGTGCCAGCAGCTTAACAGGGGTCGACGAGCAGTACTTC | CASSLTGVDEQYF | TRBV7-3 | NA | TRBJ2-7 | NA
TGTGCCAGCAGCCTGCACCTCGGGGAGCAGTACTTC | CASSLHLGEQYF | TRBV27 | NA | TRBJ2-7 | NA
TGTGCCAGCAGCCACACTAGCGGGAGGGAATACAATGAGCAGTTCTTC | CASSHTSGREYNEQFF | TRBV7-9 | NA | TRBJ2-1 | TRBD2
TGCGCCAGCAGCTTAACTGGGGGCCGTGAAAAACTGTTTTTT | CASSLTGGREKLFF | TRBV5-1 | NA | TRBJ1-4 | NA
TGCGCCAGCAGCCCCCGGAACACCGGACTAGGGAGCTCCTACAATGAGCAGTTCTTC | CASSPRNTGLGSSYNEQFF | TRBV4-3 | few | TRBJ2-1 | TRBD2
TGTGCCAGCAGTTTAACAGAACGAATCCGGCCCCAGCATTTT | CASSLTERIRPQHF | TRBV28 | NA | TRBJ1-5 | NA
TGTGCCAGCAGCCCTAACGACAGGGGGGGCGGGTTGGCCCAGTACTTC | CASSPNDRGGGLAQYF | TRBV6-6 | once | TRBJ2-5 | TRBD1
TGTGCCAGCAGCTTAAGCGGGAGCACAGATACGCAGTATTTT | CASSLSGSTDTQYF | TRBV7-9 | NA | TRBJ2-3 | NA
TGTGCCAGCAGTGAATTGGCTAAAGCGCAGTACTTC | CASSELAKAQYF | TRBV2 | NA | TRBJ2-5 | NA
TGTGCCAGCAGCCCCCGGACTAGCGGGAGTTGGGGCGGGGAGCTGTTTTTT | CASSPRTSGSWGGELFF | TRBV9 | NA | TRBJ2-2 | TRBD2
TGCGCCAGCAGCCTCCTAGCGGGAGACACCGGGGAGCTGTTTTTT | CASSLLAGDTGELFF | TRBV10-2 | NA | TRBJ2-2 | TRBD2
TGCGCCAGCAGCCAGTACAGGGGAGACACTGAAGCTTTCTTT | CASSQYRGDTEAFF | TRBV4-3 | few | TRBJ1-1 | TRBD1
TGCGCCAGCAGCTCGGGACAGGGGGTCGGAAGCTCTGGGGCCAACGTCCTGACTTTC | CASSSGQGVGSSGANVLTF | TRBV5-1 | NA | TRBJ2-6 | TRBD1
TGTGCCAGCATCCAACCGGGACAGAGCTACGAGCAGTACTTC | CASIQPGQSYEQYF | TRBV28 | NA | TRBJ2-7 | TRBD1
TGTGCCAGCAGTTTGGGCGGGGGAGACTACACCTTC | CASSLGGGDYTF | TRBV28 | NA | TRBJ1-2 | NA
TGTGCCAGCTCCTCTTCAGGACTAGCGGGAGCCAAAAACATTCAGTACTTC | CASSSSGLAGAKNIQYF | TRBV18 | NA | TRBJ2-4 | TRBD2
TGTGCCAGCAGTTTATCGTGGGTTAGGGGCAATGAGCAGTTCTTC | CASSLSWVRGNEQFF | TRBV28 | NA | TRBJ2-1 | NA
TGTGCCAGCAGCTTGGCAGGGGGCAACACTGAAGCTTTCTTT | CASSLAGGNTEAFF | TRBV11-3 | NA | TRBJ1-1 | TRBD1
TGCGCCAGCACCCCTAGCACGGTCGAAGAGAATGAAAAACTGTTTTTT | CASTPSTVEENEKLFF | TRBV5-1 | NA | TRBJ1-4 | NA
TGTGCCAGCTCCGGACAGGGAGCGGCCAAAAACATTCAGTACTTC | CASSGQGAAKNIQYF | TRBV18 | NA | TRBJ2-4 | TRBD1
TGTGCCAGCAGCCGAGTCCCGGGACAGGGGATGAACACTGAAGCTTTCTTT | CASSRVPGQGMNTEAFF | TRBV7-9 | NA | TRBJ1-1 | TRBD1
TGCGCCAGCAGCCGGGAGGGGACAGGGACCTATGGCTACACCTTC | CASSREGTGTYGYTF | TRBV5-1 | NA | TRBJ1-2 | TRBD1
TGTGCCAGCAGCCTATACCGGGACAGGCATAACTATGGCTACACCTTC | CASSLYRDRHNYGYTF | TRBV5-6 | NA | TRBJ1-2 | TRBD1